Described below is a single T cell receptor (beta chain) sequence and its context. The data stem from a study of blood T cell repertoires in COVID-19. This CDR3 is built from 13 residues. From germline, CDR1 is MNHEY and CDR2 SVGAGI. The V and J ends lost 7 bases and 3 bases, in that order; junction bases with no gene match: 6. Libraries were prepared by immunoSEQ multiplex PCR; TCRdb keeps only in-frame clonotypes and omits some of them. The top ten clones hold nearly 4.5% of a sample with 180,000 or so clones, roughly 80% of them seen once. Sequencing was performed on PBMCs or T cells enriched from blood (not recorded which). The sequence came from a woman in her fifties or sixties who had recovered from COVID-19. The rearrangement links TRBV6-5 to TRBJ2-7; TRBD1 agrees at 7 bases. For the CDR3, the DNA is TGTGCCAGCACCCTAAGGACAGGCTACGAGCAGTACGTC. Protein: CASTLRTGYEQYV.